This is a list of T cell receptor beta chains from one sample in a study of blood T cell repertoires in COVID-19. Assay used: immunoSEQ multiplex PCR; TCRdb lists only in-frame clones, some missing. Among around 250,000 clones listed, approximately 89% were seen once. The sequenced sample was peripheral blood. These receptors were taken from a woman aged 35 to 49 who had recovered from COVID-19. CDR3s include the opening cysteine and the closing phenylalanine or tryptophan. The D gene is left open where the match is weak. A clone size is listed for some rows: how often the clone was seen (once, few, many), or a class if it is expanded.

V	J	D	size	DNA	CDR3
TRBV5-5	TRBJ1-2	.	.	TGTGCCAGCAGCTTCAGGAATGGCTATGGCTACACCTTC	CASSFRNGYGYTF
TRBV6-5	TRBJ2-2	TRBD1	.	TGTGCCAGCAGAATGACAGGGACCGGGGAGCTGTTTTTT	CASRMTGTGELFF
TRBV18	TRBJ2-7	TRBD1	.	TGTGCCAGCTCAGAACAGGGGGGCCCCTACGAGCAGTACTTC	CASSEQGGPYEQYF
TRBV6-5	TRBJ1-2	.	.	TGTGCCAGCACCACAACAGGGAACTATGGCTACACCTTC	CASTTTGNYGYTF
TRBV2	TRBJ2-5	TRBD2	.	TGTGCCAGCAGGCCAACTAGCGGGATAGGGGAGACCCAGTACTTC	CASRPTSGIGETQYF
TRBV5-6	TRBJ1-5	.	.	TGTGCCAGCAGCTCGGCAGAGGGCCAGCCCCAGCATTTT	CASSSAEGQPQHF
TRBV7-9	TRBJ1-6	.	few	TGTGCCAGCACACAACGGGATGGTAGACCCCTCCACTTT	CASTQRDGRPLHF
TRBV5-1	TRBJ2-2	.	.	TGCGCCAGCAGCTTGAGCCCGACGAACACCGGGGAGCTGTTTTTT	CASSLSPTNTGELFF
TRBV14	TRBJ2-1	.	.	TGTGCCAGCAGCCAAGCATCCCCGGGGATCTCCTACAATGAGCAGTTCTTC	CASSQASPGISYNEQFF
TRBV2	TRBJ2-5	TRBD1	.	TGTGCCAGCAGCCCGTCGACAGGGGTCGTGGAGACCCAGTACTTC	CASSPSTGVVETQYF
TRBV12-3/TRBV12-4	TRBJ2-1	.	.	TGTGCCAGCAGTTTCGGGGGTAATGAGCAGTTCTTC	CASSFGGNEQFF
TRBV7-6	TRBJ2-1	.	.	TGTGCCAGCAGCTTAGGATTAGCGGTGGGTAGTGAGCAGTTCTTC	CASSLGLAVGSEQFF
TRBV5-4	TRBJ2-1	.	once	TGTGCCAGCAGCTTGCAGGGGGGAGTATACAATGAGCAGTTCTTC	CASSLQGGVYNEQFF
TRBV7-3	TRBJ2-4	TRBD1	.	TGTGCCAGCAGCTCGACAGGGAAGGACATTCAGTACTTC	CASSSTGKDIQYF
TRBV24-1	TRBJ1-3	TRBD1	.	TGTGCCACCAGTGAAGCAGGGGGCTTAGGAAACACCATATATTTT	CATSEAGGLGNTIYF